The 4 T cell receptor beta chains presented below share a single source sample, sequenced in a study of monozygotic twins with inflammatory bowel disease. TCRdb re-called the 5' RACE reads; every CDR3 protein appears as one record, without DNA. This repertoire includes roughly 200,000 distinct CDR3 sequences. Sequencing used blood. All receptors derive from a human donor with ulcerative colitis or Crohn's disease, or a healthy co-twin of an affected twin (not recorded which).

This sequence joins TRBV19 and TRBJ2-7; TCRdb's D call, TRBD2, is unchecked because there is no DNA. Per the germline V gene, CDR1 is LNHDA and CDR2 is SQIVND (reference sequence). The CDR3 covers 16 residues. This CDR3 reads CASSIASGGSSYEQYF.

The V gene is TRBV15, the J gene TRBJ1-4; TCRdb's assignment of TRBD1 cannot be checked, as there is no DNA. CDR3 length: 16 residues. CDR1 is LNHNV and CDR2 is YYDKDF in the germline V gene (reference sequence). CDR3 residues: CATSRGTGVADEKLFF.

V gene TRBV11-2 combines with J gene TRBJ2-7; lacking DNA, the TRBD2 call made by TCRdb goes unchecked. The CDR3 spans 15 residues. Per the germline V gene, CDR1 is SGHAT and CDR2 is FQNNGV. The CDR3 loop reads CASSGRDLTMHEQYF.

V usage is TRBV28 and J usage is TRBJ2-7; TCRdb gives TRBD1 as the D gene, but with no DNA this cannot be confirmed. Germline V gives CDR1 MDHEN, CDR2 SYDVKM. This CDR3 has 12 amino acids. CDR3: CASSLSAGRQYF.